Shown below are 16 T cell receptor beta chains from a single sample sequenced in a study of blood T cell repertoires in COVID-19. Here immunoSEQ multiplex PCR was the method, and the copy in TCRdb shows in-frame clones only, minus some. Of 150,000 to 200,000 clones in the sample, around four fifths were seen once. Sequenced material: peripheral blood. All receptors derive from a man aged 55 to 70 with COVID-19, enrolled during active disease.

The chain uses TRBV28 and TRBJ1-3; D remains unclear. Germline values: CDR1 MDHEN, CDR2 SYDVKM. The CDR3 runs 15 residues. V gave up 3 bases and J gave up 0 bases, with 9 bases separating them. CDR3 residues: CASSLGSISGNTIYF. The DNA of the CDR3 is TGTGCCAGCAGTTTGGGGAGTATCTCTGGAAACACCATATATTTT.

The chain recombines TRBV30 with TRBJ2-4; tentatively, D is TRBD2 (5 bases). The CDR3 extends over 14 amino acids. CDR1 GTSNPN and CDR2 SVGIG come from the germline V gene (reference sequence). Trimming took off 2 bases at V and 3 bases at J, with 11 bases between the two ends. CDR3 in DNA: TGTGCCTGGAGTACGGGATTCGGCAAAAACATTCAGTACTTC. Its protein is CAWSTGFGKNIQYF.

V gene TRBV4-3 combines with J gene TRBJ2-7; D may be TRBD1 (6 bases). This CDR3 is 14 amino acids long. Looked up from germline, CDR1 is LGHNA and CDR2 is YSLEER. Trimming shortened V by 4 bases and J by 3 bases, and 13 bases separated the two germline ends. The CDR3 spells CASSLGAGDYEQYF. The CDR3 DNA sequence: TGCGCCAGCAGCCTCGGGGCAGGGGACTACGAGCAGTACTTC.

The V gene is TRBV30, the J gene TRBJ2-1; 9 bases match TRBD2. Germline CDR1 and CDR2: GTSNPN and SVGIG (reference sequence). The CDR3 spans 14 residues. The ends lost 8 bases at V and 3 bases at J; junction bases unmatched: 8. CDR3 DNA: TGTGCCAGTGGGGCTAGCGGGATCTACAATGAGCAGTTCTTC. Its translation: CASGASGIYNEQFF. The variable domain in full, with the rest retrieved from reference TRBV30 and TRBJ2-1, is SQTIHQWPATLVQPVGSPLSLECTVEGTSNPNLYWYRQAAGRGLQLLFYSVGIGQISSEVPQNLSASRPQDRQFILSSKKLLLSDSGFYLCASGASGIYNEQFFGPGTRLTVL.

The CDR3 region is CASRPATLGNTIYF. CDR3 coding DNA: TGTGCCAGCAGGCCGGCGACTCTTGGAAACACCATATATTTT. The rearrangement uses TRBV25-1 and TRBJ1-3; D ambiguous. The V gene's germline CDR1 is MGHDK and CDR2 SYGVNS. The germline V and J ends were trimmed by 6 bases and 3 bases, with 12 bases remaining between them. The CDR3 covers 14 residues.

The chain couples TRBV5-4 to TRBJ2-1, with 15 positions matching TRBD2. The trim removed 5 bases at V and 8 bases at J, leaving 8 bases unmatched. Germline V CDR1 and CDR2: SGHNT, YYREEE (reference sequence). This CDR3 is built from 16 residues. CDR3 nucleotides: TGTGCCAGCAGTTCTGGACTAGCGGGGGGGAAGGATGAGCAGTTCTTC. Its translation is CASSSGLAGGKDEQFF.

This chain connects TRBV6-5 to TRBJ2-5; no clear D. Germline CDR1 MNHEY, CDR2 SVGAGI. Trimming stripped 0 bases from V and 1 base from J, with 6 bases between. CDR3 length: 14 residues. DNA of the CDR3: TGTGCCAGCAGTTACTCGAATAGCCAAGAGACCCAGTACTTC. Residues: CASSYSNSQETQYF.

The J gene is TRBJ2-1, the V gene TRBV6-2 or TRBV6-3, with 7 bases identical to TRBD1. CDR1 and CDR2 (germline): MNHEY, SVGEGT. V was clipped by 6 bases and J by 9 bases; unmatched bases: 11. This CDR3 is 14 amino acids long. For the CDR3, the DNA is TGTGCCAGCAGCCAAAGTGGGGACAGAGGTGAGCAGTTCTTC. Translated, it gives CASSQSGDRGEQFF.

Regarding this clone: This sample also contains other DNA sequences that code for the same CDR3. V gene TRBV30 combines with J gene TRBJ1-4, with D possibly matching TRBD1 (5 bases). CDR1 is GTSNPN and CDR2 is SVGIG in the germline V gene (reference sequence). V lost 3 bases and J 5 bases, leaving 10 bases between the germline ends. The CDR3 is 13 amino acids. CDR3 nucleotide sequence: TGTGCCTGGAGCGGGCAGGGAAATGAAAAACTGTTTTTT. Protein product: CAWSGQGNEKLFF.

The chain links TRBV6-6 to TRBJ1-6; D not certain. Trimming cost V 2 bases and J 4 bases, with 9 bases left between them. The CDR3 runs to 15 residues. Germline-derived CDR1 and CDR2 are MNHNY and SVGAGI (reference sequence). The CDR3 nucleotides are TGTGCCAGCAGTTACGGGCAGTTATATAATTCACCCCTCCACTTT. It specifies CASSYGQLYNSPLHF.

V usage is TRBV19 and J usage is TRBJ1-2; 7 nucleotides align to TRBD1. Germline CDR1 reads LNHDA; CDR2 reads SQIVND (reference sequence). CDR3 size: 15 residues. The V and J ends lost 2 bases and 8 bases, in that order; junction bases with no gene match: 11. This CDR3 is CASSILSRQGFGYTF. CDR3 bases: TGTGCCAGTAGTATACTTTCTCGACAGGGATTCGGCTACACCTTC.

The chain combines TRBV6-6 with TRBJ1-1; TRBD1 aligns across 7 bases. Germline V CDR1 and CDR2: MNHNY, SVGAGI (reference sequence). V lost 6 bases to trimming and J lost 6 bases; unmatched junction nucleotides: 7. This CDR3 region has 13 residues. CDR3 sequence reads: CASRLGQFPEAFF. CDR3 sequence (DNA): TGTGCCAGCAGATTGGGACAGTTCCCTGAAGCTTTCTTT.

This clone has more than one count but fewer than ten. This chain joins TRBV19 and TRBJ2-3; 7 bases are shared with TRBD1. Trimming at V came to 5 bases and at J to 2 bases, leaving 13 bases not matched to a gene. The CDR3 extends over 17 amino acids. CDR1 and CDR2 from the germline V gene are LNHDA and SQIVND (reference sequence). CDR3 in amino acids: CASSHRGGGPSTDTQYF. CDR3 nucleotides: TGTGCCAGTAGTCACAGGGGTGGCGGGCCCTCCACAGATACGCAGTATTTT.

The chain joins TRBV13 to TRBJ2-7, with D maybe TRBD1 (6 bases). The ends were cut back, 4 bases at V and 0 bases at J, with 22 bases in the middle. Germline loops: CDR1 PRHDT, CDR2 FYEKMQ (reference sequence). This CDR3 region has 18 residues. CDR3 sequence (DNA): TGTGCCAGCAGCTCACTACCACTGTTAGGACAGAGCTCCTACGAGCAGTACTTC. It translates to CASSSLPLLGQSSYEQYF.

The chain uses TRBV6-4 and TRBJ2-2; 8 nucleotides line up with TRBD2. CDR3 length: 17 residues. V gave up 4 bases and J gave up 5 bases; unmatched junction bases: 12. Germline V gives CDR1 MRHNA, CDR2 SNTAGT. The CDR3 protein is CASSALFAVAGTGELFF. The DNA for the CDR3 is TGTGCCAGCAGTGCCTTATTTGCGGTAGCGGGAACCGGGGAGCTGTTTTTT.

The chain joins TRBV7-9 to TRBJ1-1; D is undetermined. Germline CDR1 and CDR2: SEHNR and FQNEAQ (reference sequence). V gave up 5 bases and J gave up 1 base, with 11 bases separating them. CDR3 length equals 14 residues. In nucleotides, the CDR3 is TGTGCCAGCAGCCATACTATGGGGAACACTGAAGCTTTCTTT. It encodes CASSHTMGNTEAFF.